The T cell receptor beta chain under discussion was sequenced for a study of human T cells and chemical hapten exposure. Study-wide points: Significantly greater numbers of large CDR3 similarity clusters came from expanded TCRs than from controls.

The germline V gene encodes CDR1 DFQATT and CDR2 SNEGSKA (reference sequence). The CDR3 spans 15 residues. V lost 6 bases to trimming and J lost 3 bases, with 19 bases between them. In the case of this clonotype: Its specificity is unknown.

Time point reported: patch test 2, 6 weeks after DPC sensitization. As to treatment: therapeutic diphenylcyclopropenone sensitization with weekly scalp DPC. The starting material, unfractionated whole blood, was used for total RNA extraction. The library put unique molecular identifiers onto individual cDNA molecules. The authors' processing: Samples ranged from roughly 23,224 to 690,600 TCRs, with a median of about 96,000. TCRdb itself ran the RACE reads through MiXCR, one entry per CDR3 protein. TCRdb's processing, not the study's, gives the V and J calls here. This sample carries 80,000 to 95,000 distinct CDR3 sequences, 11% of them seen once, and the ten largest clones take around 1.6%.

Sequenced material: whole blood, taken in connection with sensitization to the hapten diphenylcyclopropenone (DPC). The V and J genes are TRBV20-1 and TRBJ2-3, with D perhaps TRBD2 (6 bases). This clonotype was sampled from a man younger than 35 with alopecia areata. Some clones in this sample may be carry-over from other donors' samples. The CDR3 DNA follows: TGCAGTGCCACCACGGGGGAAGAGATGACAGATACGCAGTATTTT. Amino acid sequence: CSATTGEEMTDTQYF.